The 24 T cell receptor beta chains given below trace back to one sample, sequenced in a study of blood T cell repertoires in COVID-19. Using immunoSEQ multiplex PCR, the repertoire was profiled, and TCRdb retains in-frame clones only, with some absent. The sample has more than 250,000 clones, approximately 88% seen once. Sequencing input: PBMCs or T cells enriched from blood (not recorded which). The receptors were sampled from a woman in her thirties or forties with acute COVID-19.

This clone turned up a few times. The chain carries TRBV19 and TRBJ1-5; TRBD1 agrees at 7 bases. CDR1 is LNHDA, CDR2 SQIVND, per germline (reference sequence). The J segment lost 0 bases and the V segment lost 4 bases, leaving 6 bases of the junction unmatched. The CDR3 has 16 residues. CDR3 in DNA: TGTGCCAGTAGTACCGGGACAGATTATAGCAATCAGCCCCAGCATTTT. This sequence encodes CASSTGTDYSNQPQHF. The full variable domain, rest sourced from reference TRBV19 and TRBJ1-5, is DGGITQSPKYLFRKEGQNVTLSCEQNLNHDAMYWYRQDPGQGLRLIYYSQIVNDFQKGDIAEGYSVSREKKESFPLTVTSAQKNPTAFYLCASSTGTDYSNQPQHFGDGTRLSIL.

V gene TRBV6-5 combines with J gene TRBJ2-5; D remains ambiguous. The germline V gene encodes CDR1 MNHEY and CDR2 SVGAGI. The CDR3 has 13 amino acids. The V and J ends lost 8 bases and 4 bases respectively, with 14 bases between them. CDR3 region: CASAAPPPETQYF. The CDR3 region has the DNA TGTGCCAGCGCGGCCCCACCCCCAGAGACCCAGTACTTC.

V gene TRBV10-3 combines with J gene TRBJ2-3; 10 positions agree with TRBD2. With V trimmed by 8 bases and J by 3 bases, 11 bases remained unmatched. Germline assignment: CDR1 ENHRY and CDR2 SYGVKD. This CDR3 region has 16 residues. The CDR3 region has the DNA TGTGCCATCGGCAGCGGGAGGGCCGGGGTAACAGATACGCAGTATTTT. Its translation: CAIGSGRAGVTDTQYF.

CDR3 nucleotides: TGCGCCAGCAGCTTGGAACTAGCGGGAGGAATGGAGACCCAGTACTTC. Its translation: CASSLELAGGMETQYF. The rearrangement uses TRBV5-1 and TRBJ2-5; 12 bases agree with TRBD2. J lost 5 bases, V lost 0 bases, and 5 bases had no gene match. From germline, CDR1 is SGHRS and CDR2 YFSETQ. The CDR3 consists of 16 residues.

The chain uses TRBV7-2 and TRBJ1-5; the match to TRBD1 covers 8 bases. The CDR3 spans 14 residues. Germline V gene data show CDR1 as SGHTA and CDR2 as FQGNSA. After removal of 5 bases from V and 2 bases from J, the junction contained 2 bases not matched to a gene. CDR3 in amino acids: CASSPTGGNQPQHF. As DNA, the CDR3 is TGTGCCAGCAGCCCGACAGGGGGCAATCAGCCCCAGCATTTT.

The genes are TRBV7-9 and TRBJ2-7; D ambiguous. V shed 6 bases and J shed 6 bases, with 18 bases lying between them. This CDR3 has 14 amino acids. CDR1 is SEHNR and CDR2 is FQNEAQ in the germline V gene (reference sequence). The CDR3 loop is CASRESARYGEQYV. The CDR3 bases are TGTGCCAGCAGGGAGTCGGCAAGGTACGGCGAGCAGTACGTC.

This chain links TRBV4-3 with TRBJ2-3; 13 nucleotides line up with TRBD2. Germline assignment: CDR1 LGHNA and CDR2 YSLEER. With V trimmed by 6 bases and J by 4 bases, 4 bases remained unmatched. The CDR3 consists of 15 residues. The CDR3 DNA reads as TGCGCCAGCAGTTACGGACTAGCGGGGGCAGATACGCAGTATTTT. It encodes CASSYGLAGADTQYF.

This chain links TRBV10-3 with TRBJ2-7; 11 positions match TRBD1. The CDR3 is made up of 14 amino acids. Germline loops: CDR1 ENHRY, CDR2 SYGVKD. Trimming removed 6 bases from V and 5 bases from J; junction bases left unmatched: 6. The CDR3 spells CAIRGQGASHEQYF. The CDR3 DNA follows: TGTGCCATCAGAGGACAGGGGGCTTCCCACGAGCAGTACTTC.

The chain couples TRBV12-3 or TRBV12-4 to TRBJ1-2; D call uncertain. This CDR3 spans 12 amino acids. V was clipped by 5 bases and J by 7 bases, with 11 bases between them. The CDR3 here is CASSRGEPGYTF. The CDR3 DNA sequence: TGTGCCAGCAGTCGTGGTGAGCCTGGCTACACCTTC.

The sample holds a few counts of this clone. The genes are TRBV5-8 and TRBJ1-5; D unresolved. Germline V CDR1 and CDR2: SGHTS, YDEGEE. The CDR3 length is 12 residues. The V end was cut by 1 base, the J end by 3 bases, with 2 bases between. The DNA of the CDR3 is TGTGCCAGCAGCTTGCTCAATCAGCCCCAGCATTTT. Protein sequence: CASSLLNQPQHF.

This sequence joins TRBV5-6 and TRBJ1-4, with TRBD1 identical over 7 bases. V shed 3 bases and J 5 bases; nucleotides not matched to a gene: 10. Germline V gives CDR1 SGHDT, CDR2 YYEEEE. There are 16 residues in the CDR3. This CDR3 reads CASSSEGTEFNEKLFF. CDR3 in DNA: TGTGCCAGCAGCTCCGAAGGGACAGAGTTCAATGAAAAACTGTTTTTT.

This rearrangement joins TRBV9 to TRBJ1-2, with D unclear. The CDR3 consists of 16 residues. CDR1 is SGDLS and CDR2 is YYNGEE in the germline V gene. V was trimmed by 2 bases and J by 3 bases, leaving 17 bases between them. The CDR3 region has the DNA TGTGCCAGCAGCGTTTCCCTGGCAGGCCTTTACTATGGCTACACCTTC. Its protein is CASSVSLAGLYYGYTF.

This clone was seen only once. CDR3 in amino acids: CASSKEALRTDTQYF. The CDR3 nucleotides are TGTGCCAGTAGTAAAGAGGCCTTACGCACAGATACGCAGTATTTT. The V and J genes are TRBV19 and TRBJ2-3; D gene uncertain. V lost 4 bases, J lost 1 base, and 12 bases lay in between. The length of the CDR3 is 15 residues. Germline lookup yields CDR1 LNHDA and CDR2 SQIVND (reference sequence).

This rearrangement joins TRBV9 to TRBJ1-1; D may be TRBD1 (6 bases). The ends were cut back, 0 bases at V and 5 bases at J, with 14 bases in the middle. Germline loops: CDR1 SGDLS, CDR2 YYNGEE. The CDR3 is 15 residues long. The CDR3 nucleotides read TGTGCCAGCAGCGTAGAGAACAGGGTGGGGACTGAAGCTTTCTTT. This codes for CASSVENRVGTEAFF.

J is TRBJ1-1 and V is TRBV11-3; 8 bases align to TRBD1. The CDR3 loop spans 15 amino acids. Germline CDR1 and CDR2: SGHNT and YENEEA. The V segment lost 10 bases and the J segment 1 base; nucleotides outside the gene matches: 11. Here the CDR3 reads CATSLRTGPNTEAFF. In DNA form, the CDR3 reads TGTGCCACCAGTCTGAGGACAGGGCCGAACACTGAAGCTTTCTTT.

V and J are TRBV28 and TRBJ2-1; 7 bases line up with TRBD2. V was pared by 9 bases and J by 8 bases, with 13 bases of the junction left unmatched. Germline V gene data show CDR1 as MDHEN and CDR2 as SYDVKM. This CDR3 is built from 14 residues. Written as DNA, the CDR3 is TGTGCCAGTGAGGGGCTGGGGACTATGCATGAGCAGTTCTTC. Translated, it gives CASEGLGTMHEQFF.

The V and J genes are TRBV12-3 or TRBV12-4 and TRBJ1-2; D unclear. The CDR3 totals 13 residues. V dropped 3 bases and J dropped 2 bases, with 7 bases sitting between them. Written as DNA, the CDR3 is TGTGCCAGCAGTTTGGCGGAAAACTATGGCTACACCTTC. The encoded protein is CASSLAENYGYTF.

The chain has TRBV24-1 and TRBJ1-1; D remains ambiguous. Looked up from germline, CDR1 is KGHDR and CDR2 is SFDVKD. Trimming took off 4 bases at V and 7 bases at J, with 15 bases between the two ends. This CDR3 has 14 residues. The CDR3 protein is CATSDPSAGFEAFF. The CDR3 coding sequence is TGTGCCACCAGTGACCCCTCGGCAGGTTTTGAAGCTTTCTTT.

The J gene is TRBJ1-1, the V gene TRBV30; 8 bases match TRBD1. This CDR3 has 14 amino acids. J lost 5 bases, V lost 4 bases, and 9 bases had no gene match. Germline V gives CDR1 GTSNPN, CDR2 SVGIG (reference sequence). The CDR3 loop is CAWNQDRVRTEAFF. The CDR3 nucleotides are TGTGCCTGGAACCAGGACAGGGTCAGGACTGAAGCTTTCTTT.

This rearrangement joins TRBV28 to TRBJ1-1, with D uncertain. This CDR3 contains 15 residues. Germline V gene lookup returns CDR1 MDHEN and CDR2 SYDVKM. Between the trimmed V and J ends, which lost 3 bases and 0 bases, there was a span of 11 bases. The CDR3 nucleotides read TGTGCCAGCAGTTTTGGTGTCGGGGTGAACACTGAAGCTTTCTTT. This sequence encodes CASSFGVGVNTEAFF.

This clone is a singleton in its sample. CDR3 coding DNA: TGTGCCACCAGTGACACCACCCGGGGACAGGGGGTATATGGCTACACCTTC. Its translation: CATSDTTRGQGVYGYTF. V and J are TRBV24-1 and TRBJ1-2; 11 bases are shared with TRBD1. The CDR3 extends over 17 amino acids. J was trimmed by 5 bases and V by 4 bases; bases with no gene match: 11. Germline V gene lookup returns CDR1 KGHDR and CDR2 SFDVKD.

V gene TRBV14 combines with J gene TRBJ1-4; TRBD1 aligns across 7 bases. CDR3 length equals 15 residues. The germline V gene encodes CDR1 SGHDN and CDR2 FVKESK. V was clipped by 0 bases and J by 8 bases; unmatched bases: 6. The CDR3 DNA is TGTGCCAGCAGCCAAGATGGCAGGGGGAGAGAAAAACTGTTTTTT. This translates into CASSQDGRGREKLFF.

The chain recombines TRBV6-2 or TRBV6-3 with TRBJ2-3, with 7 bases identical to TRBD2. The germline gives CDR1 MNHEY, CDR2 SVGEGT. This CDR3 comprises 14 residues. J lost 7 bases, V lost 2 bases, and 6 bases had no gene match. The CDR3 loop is CASSYGRAINTQYF. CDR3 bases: TGTGCCAGCAGTTACGGGAGGGCCATAAATACGCAGTATTTT.

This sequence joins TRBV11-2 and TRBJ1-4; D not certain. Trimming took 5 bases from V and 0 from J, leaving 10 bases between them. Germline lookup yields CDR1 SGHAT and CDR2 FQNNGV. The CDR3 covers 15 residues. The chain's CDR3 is CASSPQFATNEKLFF. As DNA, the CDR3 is TGTGCCAGCAGCCCCCAGTTTGCAACTAATGAAAAACTGTTTTTT.